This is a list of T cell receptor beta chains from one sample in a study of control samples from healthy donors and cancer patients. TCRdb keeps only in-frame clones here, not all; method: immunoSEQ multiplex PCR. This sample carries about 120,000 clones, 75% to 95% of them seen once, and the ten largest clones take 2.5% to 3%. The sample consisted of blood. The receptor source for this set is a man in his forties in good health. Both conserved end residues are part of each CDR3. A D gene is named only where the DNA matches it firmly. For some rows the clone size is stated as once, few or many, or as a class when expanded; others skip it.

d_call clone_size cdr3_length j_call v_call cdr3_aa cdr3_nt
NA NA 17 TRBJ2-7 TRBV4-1 CASSQDGRRGIPYEQYF TGCGCCAGCAGCCAAGACGGGCGGAGGGGTATCCCCTACGAGCAGTACTTC
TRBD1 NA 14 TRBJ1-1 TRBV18 CASSEDREATEAFF TGTGCCAGCTCAGAGGACAGGGAGGCCACTGAAGCTTTCTTT
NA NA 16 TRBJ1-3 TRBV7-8 CASSQNPLTAGNTIYF TGTGCCAGCAGCCAAAATCCGTTAACAGCTGGAAACACCATATATTTT
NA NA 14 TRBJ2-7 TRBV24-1 CATSDSGAVYEQYF TGTGCCACCAGTGATTCTGGGGCAGTTTACGAGCAGTACTTC
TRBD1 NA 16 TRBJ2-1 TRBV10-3 CAISEQGASSYNEQFF TGTGCCATCAGTGAGCAGGGGGCGAGCTCCTACAATGAGCAGTTCTTC
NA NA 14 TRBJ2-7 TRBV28 CASSLGRGRYEQYF TGTGCCAGCAGTTTAGGGCGGGGACGTTACGAGCAGTACTTC
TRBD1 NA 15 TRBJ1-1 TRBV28 CASSSPGTGSTEAFF TGTGCCAGCAGCTCGCCTGGGACAGGGTCTACTGAAGCTTTCTTT
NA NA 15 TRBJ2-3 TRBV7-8 CASSSTGPSTDTQYF TGTGCCAGCAGCTCAACCGGACCTAGCACAGATACGCAGTATTTT
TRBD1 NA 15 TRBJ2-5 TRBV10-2 CASSDGGRGQETQYF TGCGCCAGCAGTGATGGGGGCAGGGGGCAAGAGACCCAGTACTTC
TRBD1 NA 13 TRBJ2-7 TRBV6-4 CASSESRGYEQYF TGTGCCAGCAGTGAAAGCAGGGGGTACGAGCAGTACTTC
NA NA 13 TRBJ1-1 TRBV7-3 CASSVTGYTEAFF TGTGCCAGCAGCGTAACAGGCTACACTGAAGCTTTCTTT
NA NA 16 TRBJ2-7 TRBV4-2 CASSQARGGGGYEQYF TGTGCCAGCAGCCAAGCTCGGGGAGGCGGCGGCTACGAGCAGTACTTC
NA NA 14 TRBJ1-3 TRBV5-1 CASSLVGAGNTIYF TGCGCCAGCAGCTTGGTAGGGGCTGGAAACACCATATATTTT
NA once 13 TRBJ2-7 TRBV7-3 CASSLGVSYEQYF TGTGCCAGCAGCCTAGGGGTCTCCTACGAGCAGTACTTC
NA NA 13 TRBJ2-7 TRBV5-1 CASSLIGWDEQYF TGCGCCAGCAGCTTGATCGGTTGGGACGAGCAGTACTTC
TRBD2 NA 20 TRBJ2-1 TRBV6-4 CASSASGLAGVRSSYNEQFF TGTGCCAGCAGTGCCTCCGGACTAGCGGGGGTGCGGAGCTCCTACAATGAGCAGTTCTTC
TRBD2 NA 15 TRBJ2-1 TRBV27 CASSFVLAGANEQFF TGTGCCAGCAGTTTTGTACTAGCGGGGGCCAATGAGCAGTTCTTC
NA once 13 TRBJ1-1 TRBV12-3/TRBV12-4 CASTSQPFGEAFF TGTGCCAGCACCTCTCAGCCCTTTGGTGAAGCTTTCTTT
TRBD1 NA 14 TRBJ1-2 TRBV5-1 CASSLGQGDRGYTF TGCGCCAGCAGCTTGGGACAGGGGGATCGTGGCTACACCTTC
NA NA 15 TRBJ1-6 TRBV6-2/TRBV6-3 CASSLVSSYNSPLHF TGTGCCAGCAGCCTTGTGAGCTCCTATAATTCACCCCTCCACTTT
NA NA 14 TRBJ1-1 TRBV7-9 CASSVSTKNTEAFF TGTGCCAGCTCAGTTAGTACCAAGAACACTGAAGCTTTCTTT
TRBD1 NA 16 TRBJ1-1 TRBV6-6 CASSYGGTAYNTEAFF TGTGCCAGCAGTTACGGCGGGACAGCCTACAACACTGAAGCTTTCTTT
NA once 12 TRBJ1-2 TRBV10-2 CATSTNNYGYTF TGCGCCACCAGCACGAATAACTATGGCTACACCTTC
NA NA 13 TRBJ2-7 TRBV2 CASSGRDSYEQYF TGTGCCAGCAGTGGGAGGGACTCCTACGAGCAGTACTTC
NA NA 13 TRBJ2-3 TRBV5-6 CASSLPGTDTQYF TGTGCCAGCAGCCTCCCGGGCACAGATACGCAGTATTTT
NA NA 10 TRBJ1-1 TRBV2 CASSVLEAFF TGTGCCAGCAGTGTGCTGGAAGCTTTCTTT
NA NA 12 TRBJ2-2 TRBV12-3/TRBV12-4 CASHGGLGELFF TGTGCCAGCCATGGGGGACTCGGGGAGCTGTTTTTT
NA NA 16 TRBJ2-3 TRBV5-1 CASSLGSGVGTDTQYF TGCGCCAGCAGCTTAGGCTCCGGGGTCGGCACAGATACGCAGTATTTT
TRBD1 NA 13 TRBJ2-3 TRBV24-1 CATSGQGGDTQYF TGTGCCACCAGTGGACAGGGGGGGGATACGCAGTATTTT
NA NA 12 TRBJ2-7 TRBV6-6 CASSYHGDEQYF TGTGCCAGCAGTTACCATGGGGACGAGCAGTACTTC
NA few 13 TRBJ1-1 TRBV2 CASSLTAYPEAFF TGTGCCAGCAGCCTGACAGCCTACCCTGAAGCTTTCTTT
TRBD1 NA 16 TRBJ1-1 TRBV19 CASIRTGERLNTEAFF TGTGCCAGTATCAGGACAGGGGAACGTCTCAACACTGAAGCTTTCTTT
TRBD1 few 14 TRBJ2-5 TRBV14 CASSLGQGWETQYF TGTGCCAGCAGCCTCGGACAGGGTTGGGAGACCCAGTACTTC
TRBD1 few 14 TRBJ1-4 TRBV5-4 CASSAGGSNEKLFF TGTGCCAGCAGCGCAGGGGGCTCTAATGAAAAACTGTTTTTT
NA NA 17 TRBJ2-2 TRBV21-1 CASSKTTGQMNTGELFF TGTGCCAGCAGCAAAACGACAGGGCAAATGAACACCGGGGAGCTGTTTTTT
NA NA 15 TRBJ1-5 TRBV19 CASSIARGGNQPQHF TGTGCCAGTAGTATAGCAAGGGGTGGCAATCAGCCCCAGCATTTT
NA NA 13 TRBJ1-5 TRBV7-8 CASSLGINQPQHF TGTGCCAGCAGCTTAGGAATCAATCAGCCCCAGCATTTT
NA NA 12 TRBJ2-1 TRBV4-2 CASSQGNNEQFF TGTGCCAGCAGCCAAGGAAACAATGAGCAGTTCTTC
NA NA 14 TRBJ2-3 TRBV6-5 CASSAGAGGDTQYF TGTGCCAGCTCGGCGGGGGCCGGGGGAGATACGCAGTATTTT
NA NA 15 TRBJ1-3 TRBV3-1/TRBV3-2 CASSRPGPSGNTIYF TGTGCCAGCAGCCGACCGGGACCCTCTGGAAACACCATATATTTT